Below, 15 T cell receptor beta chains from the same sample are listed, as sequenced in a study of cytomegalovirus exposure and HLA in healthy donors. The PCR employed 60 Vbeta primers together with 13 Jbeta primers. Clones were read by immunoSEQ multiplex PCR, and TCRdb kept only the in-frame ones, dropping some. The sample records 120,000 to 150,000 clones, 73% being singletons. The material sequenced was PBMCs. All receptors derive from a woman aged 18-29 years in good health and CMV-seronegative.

CDR3 coding DNA: TGTGCCAGCAGTGATTCGGCGGGAGGGCCCAATGAGCAGTTCTTC. Translation gives CASSDSAGGPNEQFF. The rearrangement uses TRBV2 and TRBJ2-1; 9 nucleotides align to TRBD2. The V segment lost 3 bases and the J segment 6 bases; nucleotides outside the gene matches: 6. Germline V lookup: CDR1 SNHLY, CDR2 FYNNEI. The length of the CDR3 is 15 residues.

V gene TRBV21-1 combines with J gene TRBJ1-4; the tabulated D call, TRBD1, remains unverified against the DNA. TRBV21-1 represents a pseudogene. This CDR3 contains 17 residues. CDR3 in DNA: TGTGCCAGCAGCGGATGGGACAGGGCTGCAACTAATGAAAAACTGTTTTTT. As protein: CASSGWDRAATNEKLFF.

This CDR3 reads CASSSSNTEAFF. The CDR3 DNA sequence: TGTGCCAGCAGTTCCTCGAACACTGAAGCTTTCTTT. The chain links TRBV5-6 to TRBJ1-1; D not resolved. The CDR3 covers 12 residues. Trimming removed 5 bases at V and 1 base at J, with 6 bases between. Germline values: CDR1 SGHDT, CDR2 YYEEEE.

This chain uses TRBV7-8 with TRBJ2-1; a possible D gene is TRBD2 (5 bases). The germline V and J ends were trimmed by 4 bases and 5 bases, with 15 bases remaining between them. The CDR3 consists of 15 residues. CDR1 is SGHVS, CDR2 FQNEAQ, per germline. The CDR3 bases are TGTGCCAGCAGCTCCCTCGGCGGGTCAGACAATGAGCAGTTCTTC. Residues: CASSSLGGSDNEQFF.

DNA of the CDR3: TGTGCCAGCAGTGTGGGGACTAGCGGGAGGGTAGATACGCAGTATTTT. It specifies CASSVGTSGRVDTQYF. This rearrangement joins TRBV27 to TRBJ2-3; the match to TRBD2 covers 16 bases. This CDR3 comprises 16 residues. V lost 5 bases to trimming and J lost 5 bases; unmatched junction nucleotides: 4. Germline values: CDR1 MNHEY, CDR2 SMNVEV (reference sequence).

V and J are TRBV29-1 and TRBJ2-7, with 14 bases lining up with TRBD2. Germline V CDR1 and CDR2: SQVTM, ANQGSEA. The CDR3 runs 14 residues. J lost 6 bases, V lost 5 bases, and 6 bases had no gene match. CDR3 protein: CSVWGTSGGGEQYF. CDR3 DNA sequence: TGCAGCGTTTGGGGGACTAGCGGGGGAGGCGAGCAGTACTTC.

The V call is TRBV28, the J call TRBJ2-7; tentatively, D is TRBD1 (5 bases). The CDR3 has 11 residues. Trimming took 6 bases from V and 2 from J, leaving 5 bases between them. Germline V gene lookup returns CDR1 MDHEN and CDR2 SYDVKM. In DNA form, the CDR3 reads TGTGCCAGCAGGGGGCCCTACGAGCAGTACTTC. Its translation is CASRGPYEQYF.

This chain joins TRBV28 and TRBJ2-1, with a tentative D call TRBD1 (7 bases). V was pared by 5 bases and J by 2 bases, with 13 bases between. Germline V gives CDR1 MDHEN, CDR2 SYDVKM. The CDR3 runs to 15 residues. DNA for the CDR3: TGTGCCAGCAGTCTGCTCAGGGGGGCCTACAATGAGCAGTTCTTC. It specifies CASSLLRGAYNEQFF.

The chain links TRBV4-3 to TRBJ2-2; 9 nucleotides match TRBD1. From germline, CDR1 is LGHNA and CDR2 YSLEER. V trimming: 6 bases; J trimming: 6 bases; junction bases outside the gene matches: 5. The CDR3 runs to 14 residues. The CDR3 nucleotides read TGCGCCAGCAGACCCAGGACAGGGGCCGGGGAGCTGTTTTTT. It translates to CASRPRTGAGELFF.

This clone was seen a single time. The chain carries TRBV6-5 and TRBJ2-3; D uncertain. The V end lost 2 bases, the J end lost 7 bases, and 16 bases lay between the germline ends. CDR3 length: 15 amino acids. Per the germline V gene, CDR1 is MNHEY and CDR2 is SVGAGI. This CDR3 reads CASSYESSGVYTQYF. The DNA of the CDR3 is TGTGCCAGCAGTTACGAGTCATCTGGTGTGTATACGCAGTATTTT.

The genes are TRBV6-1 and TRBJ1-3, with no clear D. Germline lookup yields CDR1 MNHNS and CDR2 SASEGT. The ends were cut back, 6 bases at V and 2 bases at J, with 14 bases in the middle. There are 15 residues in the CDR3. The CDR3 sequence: CASRQLEVAGNTIYF. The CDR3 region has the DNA TGTGCCAGCAGACAGCTGGAAGTAGCTGGAAACACCATATATTTT.

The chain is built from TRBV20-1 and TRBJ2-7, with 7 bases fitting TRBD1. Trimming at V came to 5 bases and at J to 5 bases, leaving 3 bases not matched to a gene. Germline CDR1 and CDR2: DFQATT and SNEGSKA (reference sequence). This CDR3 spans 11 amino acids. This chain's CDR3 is CSALQGNEQYF. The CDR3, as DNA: TGCAGTGCTTTACAGGGGAACGAGCAGTACTTC.

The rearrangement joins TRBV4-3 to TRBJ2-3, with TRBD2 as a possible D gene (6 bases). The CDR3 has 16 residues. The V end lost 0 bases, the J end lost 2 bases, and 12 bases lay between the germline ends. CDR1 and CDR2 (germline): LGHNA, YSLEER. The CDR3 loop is CASSQEIAAHTDTQYF. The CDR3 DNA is TGCGCCAGCAGCCAAGAAATAGCGGCTCACACAGATACGCAGTATTTT.

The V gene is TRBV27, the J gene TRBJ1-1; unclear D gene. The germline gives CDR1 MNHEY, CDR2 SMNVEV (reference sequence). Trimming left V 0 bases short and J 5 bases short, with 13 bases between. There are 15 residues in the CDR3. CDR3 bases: TGTGCCAGCAGTTTATCGAGGGAGTCGGGGACTGAAGCTTTCTTT. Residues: CASSLSRESGTEAFF.

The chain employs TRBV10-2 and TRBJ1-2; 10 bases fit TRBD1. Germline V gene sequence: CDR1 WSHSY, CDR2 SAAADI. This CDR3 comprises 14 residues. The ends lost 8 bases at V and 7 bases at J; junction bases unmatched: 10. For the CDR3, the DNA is TGCGCCAGCGAACCTCGGACAGGGGGTCGTGGCTACACCTTC. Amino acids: CASEPRTGGRGYTF.